A single sample is the source of the 11 T cell receptor beta chains below, sequenced in a study of Ad26.COV2.S vaccination and SARS-CoV-2 variants. Treatment of the sample: some 20 received Ad26.COV2.S at low or high dose, single or two shots; 5 received placebo; per-sample allocation not given. The samples date from day 63 after the first vaccine or placebo injection. Sequenced by immunoSEQ multiplex PCR; TCRdb stores in-frame clones only, minus some. The sample comprises some 460,000 clones, about 89% of which are singletons, and roughly 1.7% rests with the top ten. Material: peripheral blood, obtained in a trial of Ad26.COV2.S vaccine versus placebo. All receptors come from a person aged 18 to 59 who received the Ad26.COV2.S COVID-19 vaccine or a placebo.

This sequence joins TRBV18 and TRBJ1-5; perhaps TRBD1 as D (5 bases). The CDR3 sequence is 15 residues long. The germline V and J ends were trimmed by 3 bases and 3 bases, with 12 bases remaining between them. In germline, CDR1 is KGHSH, CDR2 LQKENI. CDR3 sequence (DNA): TGTGCCAGCTCACCTCCGGGGCCCTACAATCAGCCCCAGCATTTT. The encoded protein is CASSPPGPYNQPQHF.

The count of this clone is one. J is TRBJ2-1 and V is TRBV27; 8 bases align to TRBD2. V shed 5 bases, J shed 8 bases, and the junction held 8 bases outside the gene matches. Germline V gene sequence: CDR1 MNHEY, CDR2 SMNVEV (reference sequence). This CDR3 is 14 amino acids long. CDR3 coding DNA: TGTGCCAGCAGTCAGGGACTAGATTACGATGAGCAGTTCTTC. As protein: CASSQGLDYDEQFF.

This rearrangement joins TRBV18 to TRBJ1-6; D gene uncertain. The CDR3 consists of 16 residues. Germline V lookup: CDR1 KGHSH, CDR2 LQKENI. Trimming cost V 3 bases and J 6 bases, with 15 bases left between them. CDR3 nucleotides: TGTGCCAGCTCACCCGGGGAGGGTTCATTTAATTCACCCCTCCACTTT. Protein: CASSPGEGSFNSPLHF.

The V gene is TRBV10-2, the J gene TRBJ2-1; D ambiguous. The CDR3 is 15 residues long. CDR1 and CDR2 (germline): WSHSY, SAAADI. Between the trimmed V and J ends, which lost 0 bases and 5 bases, there was a span of 11 bases. The CDR3 DNA sequence: TGCGCCAGCAGTGAGTCTATCCGGAAAGACAATGAGCAGTTCTTC. Its translation: CASSESIRKDNEQFF.

CDR3: CASSVGLNRGEQFF. The CDR3 DNA follows: TGTGCCAGCAGCGTCGGACTCAATAGGGGTGAGCAGTTCTTC. V gene TRBV9 combines with J gene TRBJ2-1; either TRBD1 or TRBD2 may fit D (5 bases each). The CDR3 loop spans 14 amino acids. Looked up from germline, CDR1 is SGDLS and CDR2 is YYNGEE. V lost 2 bases and J 9 bases, leaving 15 bases between the germline ends.

The chain is built from TRBV18 and TRBJ1-1, with 7 nucleotides matching TRBD1. CDR1 KGHSH and CDR2 LQKENI come from the germline V gene. V was clipped by 2 bases and J by 4 bases; unmatched bases: 7. The CDR3 length is 15 residues. CDR3 amino acids: CASSPNDRVFTEAFF. CDR3 sequence (DNA): TGTGCCAGCTCACCAAACGACAGGGTGTTCACTGAAGCTTTCTTT.

The chain carries TRBV7-8 and TRBJ2-1, with 11 bases that match TRBD2. The CDR3 has 15 residues. V trimming: 5 bases; J trimming: 9 bases; junction bases outside the gene matches: 9. The germline V gene has CDR1 SGHVS and CDR2 FQNEAQ. Here the CDR3 DNA reads TGTGCCAGCAGCATCACTAGCGGGAGTCGGTTTGAGCAGTTCTTC. It encodes CASSITSGSRFEQFF.

The J gene is TRBJ2-7, the V gene TRBV4-2, with 13 bases that match TRBD2. Germline V gene data show CDR1 as LGHNA and CDR2 as YNFKEQ. The CDR3 extends over 18 amino acids. The V segment lost 0 bases and the J segment 5 bases; nucleotides outside the gene matches: 10. The DNA for the CDR3 is TGTGCCAGCAGCCAAGATCCCCGGGGGACTAGCGGGAAGCACGAGCAGTACTTC. The encoded protein is CASSQDPRGTSGKHEQYF.

J is TRBJ1-5 and V is TRBV19; no clear D gene. The V end was cut by 5 bases, the J end by 2 bases, with 16 bases between. CDR3 size: 16 residues. From germline, CDR1 is LNHDA and CDR2 SQIVND (reference sequence). The CDR3 loop is CASSGGRSGRNQPQHF. CDR3 nucleotides: TGTGCCAGTAGTGGAGGGAGAAGCGGTCGCAATCAGCCCCAGCATTTT.

V is TRBV7-9 and J is TRBJ1-2; D perhaps matches TRBD1 (5 bases). In germline, CDR1 is SEHNR, CDR2 FQNEAQ (reference sequence). V lost 1 base and J lost 2, with 8 bases in between. The CDR3 covers 14 residues. The CDR3 coding sequence is TGTGCCAGCAGCTTAGGGGGCTCAAACTATGGCTACACCTTC. Translation gives CASSLGGSNYGYTF.

The rearrangement links TRBV19 to TRBJ2-1; 7 bases line up with TRBD2. There are 15 residues in the CDR3. Germline values: CDR1 LNHDA, CDR2 SQIVND (reference sequence). Trimming took 3 bases from V and 5 from J; bases not matched to a gene: 7. The CDR3 DNA follows: TGTGCCAGTAGTATGGGGCGGGAGTTCGACAATGAGCAGTTCTTC. Protein: CASSMGREFDNEQFF.